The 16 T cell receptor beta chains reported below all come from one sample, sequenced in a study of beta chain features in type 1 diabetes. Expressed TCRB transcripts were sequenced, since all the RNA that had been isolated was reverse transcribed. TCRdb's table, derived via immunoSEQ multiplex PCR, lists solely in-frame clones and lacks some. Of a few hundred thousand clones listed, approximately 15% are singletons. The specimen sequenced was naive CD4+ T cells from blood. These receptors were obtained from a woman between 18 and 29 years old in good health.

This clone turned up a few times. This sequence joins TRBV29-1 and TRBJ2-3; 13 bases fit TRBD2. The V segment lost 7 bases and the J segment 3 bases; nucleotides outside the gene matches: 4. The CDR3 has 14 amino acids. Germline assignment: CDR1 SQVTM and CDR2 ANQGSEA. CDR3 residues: CSGRLAGGTDTQYF. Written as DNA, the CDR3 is TGCAGCGGAAGACTAGCGGGAGGAACAGATACGCAGTATTTT.

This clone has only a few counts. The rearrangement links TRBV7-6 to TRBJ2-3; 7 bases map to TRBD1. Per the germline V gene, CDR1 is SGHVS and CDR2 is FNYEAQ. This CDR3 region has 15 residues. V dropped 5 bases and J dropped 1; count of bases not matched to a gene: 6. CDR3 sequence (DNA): TGTGCCAGCAGCCCTCGACAGGGCGGCACAGATACGCAGTATTTT. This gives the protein CASSPRQGGTDTQYF.

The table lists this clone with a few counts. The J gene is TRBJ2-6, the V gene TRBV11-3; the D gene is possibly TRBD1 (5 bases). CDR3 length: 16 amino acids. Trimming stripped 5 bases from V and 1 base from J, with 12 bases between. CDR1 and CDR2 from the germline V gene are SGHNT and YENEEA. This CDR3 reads CASSITQGSGANVLTF. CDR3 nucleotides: TGTGCCAGCAGCATCACCCAGGGATCTGGGGCCAACGTCCTGACTTTC.

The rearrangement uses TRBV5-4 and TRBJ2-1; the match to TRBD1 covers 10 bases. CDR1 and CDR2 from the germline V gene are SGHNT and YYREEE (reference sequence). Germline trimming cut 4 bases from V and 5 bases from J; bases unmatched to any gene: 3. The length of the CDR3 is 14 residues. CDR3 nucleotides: TGTGCCAGCAGCCCGGGACAGGGGCACAATGAGCAGTTCTTC. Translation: CASSPGQGHNEQFF.

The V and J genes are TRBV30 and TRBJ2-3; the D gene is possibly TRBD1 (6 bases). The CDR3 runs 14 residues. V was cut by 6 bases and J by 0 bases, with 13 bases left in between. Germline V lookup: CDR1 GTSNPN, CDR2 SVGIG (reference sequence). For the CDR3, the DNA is TGTGCCTGTACAGGGTCCACTAGCACAGATACGCAGTATTTT. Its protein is CACTGSTSTDTQYF.

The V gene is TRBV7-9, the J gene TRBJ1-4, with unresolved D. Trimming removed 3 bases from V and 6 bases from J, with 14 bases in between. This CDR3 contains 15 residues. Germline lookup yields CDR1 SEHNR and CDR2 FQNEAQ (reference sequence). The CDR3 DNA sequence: TGTGCCAGCAGCTTCCCCGTGGAGAGGCATGAAAAACTGTTTTTT. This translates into CASSFPVERHEKLFF.

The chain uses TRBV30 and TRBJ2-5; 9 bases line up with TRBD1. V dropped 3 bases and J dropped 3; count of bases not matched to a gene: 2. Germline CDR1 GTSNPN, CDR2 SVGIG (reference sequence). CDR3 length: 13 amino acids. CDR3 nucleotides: TGTGCCTGGAGAGGACAGGGGAAAGAGACCCAGTACTTC. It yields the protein CAWRGQGKETQYF.

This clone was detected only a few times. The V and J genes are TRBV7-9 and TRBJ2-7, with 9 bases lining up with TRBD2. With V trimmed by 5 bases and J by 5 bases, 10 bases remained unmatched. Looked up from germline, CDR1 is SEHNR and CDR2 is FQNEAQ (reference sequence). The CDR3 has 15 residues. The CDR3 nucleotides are TGTGCCAGCAGCCCATGGGGCGGGAGGGCCAACGAGCAGTACTTC. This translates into CASSPWGGRANEQYF.

The CDR3, as DNA: TGTGCCACCAGCAGAGGTAGTCGAAACTATGGCTACACCTTC. This codes for CATSRGSRNYGYTF. V and J are TRBV15 and TRBJ1-2; D ambiguous. The CDR3 is 14 amino acids. V was clipped by 1 base and J by 2 bases, with 8 bases between them. Per germline, CDR1 LNHNV and CDR2 YYDKDF (reference sequence).

In nucleotides, the CDR3 is TGTGCCAGCAGCCCCGGGACAGGGGCATATACTGAAGCTTTCTTT. Amino acid sequence: CASSPGTGAYTEAFF. V usage is TRBV7-3 and J usage is TRBJ1-1; the match to TRBD1 covers 10 bases. Trimming at V came to 5 bases and at J to 5 bases, leaving 8 bases not matched to a gene. Germline-derived CDR1 and CDR2 are SGHTA and FQGTGA. This CDR3 spans 15 amino acids.

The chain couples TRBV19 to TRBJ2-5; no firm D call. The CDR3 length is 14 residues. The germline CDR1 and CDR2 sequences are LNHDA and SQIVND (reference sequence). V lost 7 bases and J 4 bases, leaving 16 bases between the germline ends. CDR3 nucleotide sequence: TGTGCCAGTAAAATATCCGTAATCGTAGAGACCCAGTACTTC. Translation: CASKISVIVETQYF.

CDR3 in DNA: TGCGCCAGCAGCTTGGAAAGTAGGAACACTGAAGCTTTCTTT. Translation: CASSLESRNTEAFF. The chain joins TRBV5-1 to TRBJ1-1; the D is unclear. CDR3 length equals 14 residues. Germline CDR1 and CDR2: SGHRS and YFSETQ. V lost 0 bases to trimming and J lost 1 base, with 7 bases between them.

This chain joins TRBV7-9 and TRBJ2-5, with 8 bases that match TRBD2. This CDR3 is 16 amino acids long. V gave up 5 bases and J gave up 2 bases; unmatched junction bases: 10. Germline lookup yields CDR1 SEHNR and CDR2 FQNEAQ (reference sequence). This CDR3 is CASSPNLASGQETQYF. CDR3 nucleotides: TGTGCCAGCAGCCCGAATTTGGCTAGCGGGCAAGAGACCCAGTACTTC.

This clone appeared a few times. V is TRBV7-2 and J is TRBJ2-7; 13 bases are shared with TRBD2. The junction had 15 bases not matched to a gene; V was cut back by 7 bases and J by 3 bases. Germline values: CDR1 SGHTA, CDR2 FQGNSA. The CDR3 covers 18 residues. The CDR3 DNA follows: TGTGCCAGCACCAAAGGACTAGCGGGGGCTTCCGGGGGCTACGAGCAGTACTTC. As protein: CASTKGLAGASGGYEQYF.

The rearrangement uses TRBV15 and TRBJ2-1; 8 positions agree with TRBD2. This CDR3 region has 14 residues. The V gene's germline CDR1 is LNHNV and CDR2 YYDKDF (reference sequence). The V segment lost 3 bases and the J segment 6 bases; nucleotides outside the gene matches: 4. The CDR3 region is CATSRAGTSNEQFF. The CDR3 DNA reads TGTGCCACCAGCAGGGCTGGGACTAGCAATGAGCAGTTCTTC.

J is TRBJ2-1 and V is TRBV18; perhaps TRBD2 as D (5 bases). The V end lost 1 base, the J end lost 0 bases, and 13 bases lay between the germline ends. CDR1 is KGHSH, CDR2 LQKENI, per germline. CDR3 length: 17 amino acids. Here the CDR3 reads CASSPLEGGSSYNEQFF. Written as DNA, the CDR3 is TGTGCCAGCTCACCACTTGAAGGTGGGAGCTCCTACAATGAGCAGTTCTTC.